This TCR beta chain was recorded in a study of T cell repertoires in cytomegalovirus infection. Across the study: Recently identified HLA-C-restricted CMV epitopes were among the peptides used. Indicated by public TCR beta signatures were CMV infection and matching HLA type.

From the reads, TCRdb called clonotypes with MiXCR, one entry per CDR3 protein. Here the sample spans approximately 270,000 distinct CDR3 sequences, around 20% being singletons. This clonotype was found many times. Its cognate antigen is unknown. CDR1 is SGHTA, CDR2 FQGNSA, per germline. Trimming pared 0 bases from V and 2 bases from J, leaving 0 bases between. CDR3 length: 12 residues. The clonotype was recovered from a human donor in good health (CMV status not recorded). Some clones in this sample may be carry-over from other donors' samples. Material: cultured PBMCs, obtained from culture after CMV antigen stimulation. The chain links TRBV7-2 to TRBJ2-3; no clear D. CDR3 amino acids: CASSLATDTQYF. Here the CDR3 DNA reads TGTGCCAGCAGCTTAGCCACAGATACGCAGTATTTT.